These 30 T cell receptor beta chains originate from one sample sequenced in a study of T cell repertoires in cytomegalovirus infection. TCRdb itself ran the reads through MiXCR, one entry per CDR3 protein. The sample lists more than 250,000 distinct CDR3 sequences, around 25% occurring once. No antigen has been assigned to these receptors. This specimen was cultured PBMCs, taken from culture after CMV antigen stimulation. These receptors were obtained from a human donor in good health (CMV status not recorded). Some clones in this sample may be carry-over from other donors' samples.

The sample holds a few counts of this clonotype. Written as DNA, the CDR3 is TGTGCCAGCAGTTACGGGTCTGGCAATCAGCCCCAGCATTTT. Encoded protein: CASSYGSGNQPQHF. The chain carries TRBV6-2 or TRBV6-3 and TRBJ1-5; D is unresolved. The CDR3 totals 14 residues. Trimming took 2 bases from V and 2 from J, leaving 7 bases between them. Germline V gene sequence: CDR1 MNHEY, CDR2 SVGEGT.

In this sample, this clonotype turned up a few times. This chain's CDR3 is CASSLGVGLTDTQYF. The CDR3 region has the DNA TGTGCCAGCAGCTTAGGTGTAGGACTCACAGATACGCAGTATTTT. This chain connects TRBV11-3 to TRBJ2-3; TRBD2 might be the D (5 bases). CDR1 and CDR2 (germline): SGHNT, YENEEA. The germline V and J ends were trimmed by 1 base and 2 bases, with 10 bases remaining between them. The CDR3 consists of 15 residues.

This clonotype showed up just a few times. The chain is built from TRBV10-3 and TRBJ2-7; perhaps TRBD1 as D (6 bases). The CDR3 extends over 12 amino acids. Trimming left V 6 bases short and J 4 bases short, with 10 bases between. The V gene's germline CDR1 is ENHRY and CDR2 SYGVKD. This CDR3 reads CAISEDRYEQYV. The CDR3 nucleotides read TGTGCCATCAGCGAGGACAGATACGAGCAGTACGTC.

The chain is built from TRBV12-3 or TRBV12-4 and TRBJ2-1; 13 bases match TRBD2. CDR3 length: 16 residues. V shed 1 base and J 5 bases; nucleotides not matched to a gene: 2. CDR3 sequence reads: CASSLEGLAGNNEQFF. CDR3 coding DNA: TGTGCCAGCAGTTTAGAGGGACTAGCGGGGAACAATGAGCAGTTCTTC.

This clonotype has a count of ten or more. The chain has TRBV7-2 and TRBJ2-1; 7 nucleotides align to TRBD1. The germline V gene has CDR1 SGHTA and CDR2 FQGNSA. The junction had 8 bases not matched to a gene; V was cut back by 5 bases and J by 4 bases. CDR3 size: 15 residues. CDR3 nucleotides: TGTGCCAGCAGCCAGGGATACAGGGGTTACAATGAGCAGTTCTTC. Translation gives CASSQGYRGYNEQFF.

This clonotype occurred a few times. CDR3: CASTETMNTGELFF. Written as DNA, the CDR3 is TGCGCCAGCACCGAGACTATGAACACCGGGGAGCTGTTTTTT. The V call is TRBV10-2, the J call TRBJ2-2, with a weak D call TRBD2 (5 bases). The CDR3 covers 14 residues. Trimming left V 7 bases short and J 1 base short, with 10 bases between. The V gene's germline CDR1 is WSHSY and CDR2 SAAADI.

The chain links TRBV19 to TRBJ2-3; 11 bases fit TRBD2. V gave up 7 bases and J gave up 2 bases; unmatched junction bases: 14. Per the germline V gene, CDR1 is LNHDA and CDR2 is SQIVND (reference sequence). This CDR3 comprises 18 residues. For the CDR3, the DNA is TGTGCCAGTACCGTGCGGCCTGGGACTAGCGGTTTCACAGATACGCAGTATTTT. Protein sequence: CASTVRPGTSGFTDTQYF.

The V call is TRBV29-1, the J call TRBJ2-1; 10 bases agree with TRBD2. The CDR3 runs 16 residues. From germline, CDR1 is SQVTM and CDR2 ANQGSEA. The V segment lost 4 bases and the J segment 0 bases; nucleotides outside the gene matches: 6. CDR3 DNA: TGCAGCGTTGTGGGACTAGCGCAGAGCTCCTACAATGAGCAGTTCTTC. This sequence encodes CSVVGLAQSSYNEQFF.

The chain employs TRBV11-2 and TRBJ1-1, with D uncertain. CDR1 and CDR2 from the germline V gene are SGHAT and FQNNGV. CDR3 size: 15 residues. The V gene lost 4 bases and the J gene lost 5 bases, with 17 bases spanning the gap. CDR3 coding DNA: TGTGCCAGCAGCTATCTCGAGAGGGTGGGGACTGAAGCTTTCTTT. Protein: CASSYLERVGTEAFF.

V and J are TRBV11-2 and TRBJ2-5; no clear D gene. The CDR3 has 11 residues. The V end lost 4 bases, the J end lost 6 bases, and 6 bases lay between the germline ends. Per germline, CDR1 SGHAT and CDR2 FQNNGV. The CDR3 DNA is TGTGCCAGCAGCTGGCAAAAGACCCAGTACTTC. Its protein product is CASSWQKTQYF.

The chain uses TRBV12-3 or TRBV12-4 and TRBJ2-1, with 8 bases aligning to TRBD2. The CDR3 extends over 13 amino acids. V was pared by 5 bases and J by 9 bases, with 6 bases of the junction left unmatched. This CDR3 is CASSGTSYGEQFF. CDR3 in DNA: TGTGCCAGCAGTGGGACTAGTTATGGTGAGCAGTTCTTC.

This clonotype turned up a few times. V usage is TRBV4-3 and J usage is TRBJ2-1; 8 bases match TRBD2. The CDR3 contains 15 residues. Germline CDR1 LGHNA, CDR2 YSLEER. Trimming took 2 bases from V and 2 from J; bases not matched to a gene: 2. The CDR3 region is CASSQTSGTYNEQFF. CDR3 sequence (DNA): TGCGCCAGCAGCCAAACTAGCGGTACCTACAATGAGCAGTTCTTC.

This rearrangement joins TRBV14 to TRBJ2-1, with 9 bases lining up with TRBD2. Germline CDR1 and CDR2: SGHDN and FVKESK. The CDR3 spans 15 residues. V gave up 2 bases and J gave up 7 bases; unmatched junction bases: 6. The DNA for the CDR3 is TGTGCCAGCAGCCAATTAGCGGGAGTGGTAAATGAGCAGTTCTTC. Its protein product is CASSQLAGVVNEQFF.

The table lists this clonotype with a few counts. The chain recombines TRBV27 with TRBJ2-3; TRBD2 is a possible D gene (7 bases). The germline V gene encodes CDR1 MNHEY and CDR2 SMNVEV (reference sequence). V lost 5 bases and J lost 6, with 18 bases in between. This CDR3 is built from 15 residues. In DNA, the CDR3 is TGTGCCAGCAGTGGGGGGGGGCTAGCGTCTGATACGCAGTATTTT. Encoded protein: CASSGGGLASDTQYF.

The V call is TRBV12-5, the J call TRBJ1-2; 7 nucleotides line up with TRBD1. This CDR3 spans 11 amino acids. The germline CDR1 and CDR2 sequences are LGHNT and FRNRAP. Losses at the gene ends were 6 bases for V and 13 bases for J; bases not matched to a gene: 8. The CDR3 spells CASGSEGAVTF. The CDR3 coding sequence is TGTGCTAGTGGAAGCGAGGGGGCCGTCACCTTC.

This chain connects TRBV7-6 to TRBJ1-1, with 7 bases aligning to TRBD1. Germline CDR1 reads SGHVS; CDR2 reads FNYEAQ. CDR3 size: 16 residues. J gave up 4 bases and V 4 bases, and 12 bases lay outside the gene matches. The CDR3 sequence: CASSWGIDRVGTEAFF. The CDR3 nucleotides are TGTGCCAGCAGCTGGGGGATCGACAGGGTCGGCACTGAAGCTTTCTTT.

The rearrangement links TRBV27 to TRBJ1-3; D not certain. With 8 bases removed from V and 0 bases from J, the gap between germline ends came to 11 bases. CDR1 MNHEY and CDR2 SMNVEV come from the germline V gene (reference sequence). This CDR3 is built from 14 residues. DNA of the CDR3: TGTGCCAGCCGACCCGACTACTCTGGAAACACCATATATTTT. Encoded protein: CASRPDYSGNTIYF.

This chain joins TRBV7-2 and TRBJ2-2; D possibly corresponds to TRBD1 (5 bases). This CDR3 comprises 17 residues. V shed 5 bases and J shed 4 bases, with 20 bases lying between them. The V gene's germline CDR1 is SGHTA and CDR2 FQGNSA. In nucleotides, the CDR3 is TGTGCCAGCAGCGCGTTGCGTCGAGCTACAGGCACCGGGGAGCTGTTTTTT. Translated: CASSALRRATGTGELFF.

This clonotype has more than one count but fewer than ten. CDR3 bases: TGTGCCAGCAGTTACTCGTCTGGGGATCAGCCCCAGCATTTT. This sequence encodes CASSYSSGDQPQHF. The rearrangement links TRBV6-2 or TRBV6-3 to TRBJ1-5, with D uncertain. This CDR3 contains 14 residues. Germline CDR1 and CDR2: MNHEY and SVGEGT. Between the trimmed V and J ends, which lost 0 bases and 5 bases, there was a span of 8 bases.

The chain couples TRBV5-1 to TRBJ2-1, with 8 bases that match TRBD2. Per the germline V gene, CDR1 is SGHRS and CDR2 is YFSETQ. The CDR3 covers 15 residues. V lost 4 bases and J lost 2; bases outside the gene matches: 5. CDR3 sequence: CASSLLADPYNEQFF. CDR3 coding DNA: TGCGCCAGCAGCCTACTAGCGGACCCCTACAATGAGCAGTTCTTC.

This clonotype was found many times. The chain employs TRBV7-9 and TRBJ2-1; a possible D gene is TRBD2 (6 bases). CDR1 is SEHNR and CDR2 is FQNEAQ in the germline V gene (reference sequence). The CDR3 loop spans 14 amino acids. Trimming took off 5 bases at V and 5 bases at J, with 13 bases between the two ends. CDR3 region: CASSHWDFDNEQFF. The CDR3 nucleotides are TGTGCCAGCAGCCATTGGGACTTTGACAATGAGCAGTTCTTC.

The DNA for the CDR3 is TGTGCCAGCAGCTCCTTCCCACGAAATGAGCAGTTCTTC. Amino acids: CASSSFPRNEQFF. V is TRBV7-2 and J is TRBJ2-1, with no clear D. V dropped 4 bases and J dropped 7 bases, with 11 bases sitting between them. Germline assignment: CDR1 SGHTA and CDR2 FQGNSA. The CDR3 has 13 residues.

This clonotype was seen a few times. The V call is TRBV7-2, the J call TRBJ2-6; no reliable D call. The CDR3 loop spans 17 amino acids. Germline values: CDR1 SGHTA, CDR2 FQGNSA. With 2 bases removed from V and 0 bases from J, the gap between germline ends came to 11 bases. DNA of the CDR3: TGTGCCAGCAGCTTAACGGCAGGAAACTCTGGGGCCAACGTCCTGACTTTC. The encoded protein is CASSLTAGNSGANVLTF.

This clonotype showed up many times. This sequence joins TRBV7-2 and TRBJ2-3; 12 bases map to TRBD1. V shed 3 bases, J shed 0 bases, and the junction held 16 bases outside the gene matches. There are 21 residues in the CDR3. Germline values: CDR1 SGHTA, CDR2 FQGNSA. The CDR3 is CASSLEGVGTGGRVSTDTQYF. The DNA for the CDR3 is TGTGCCAGCAGCTTGGAGGGGGTCGGGACAGGGGGCCGGGTTAGCACAGATACGCAGTATTTT. Full variable domain (remainder filled in from reference TRBV7-2 and TRBJ2-3): GAGVSQSPSNKVTEKGKDVELRCDPISGHTALYWYRQSLGQGLEFLIYFQGNSAPDKSGLPSDRFSAERTGGSVSTLTIQRTQQEDSAVYLCASSLEGVGTGGRVSTDTQYFGPGTRLTVL.

The chain combines TRBV20-1 with TRBJ2-7, with a tentative D call TRBD2 (5 bases). Germline lookup yields CDR1 DFQATT and CDR2 SNEGSKA (reference sequence). The ends were cut back, 6 bases at V and 2 bases at J, with 8 bases in the middle. This CDR3 is 11 amino acids long. CDR3 in amino acids: CSARATYEQYF. The DNA of the CDR3 is TGCAGTGCGCGGGCCACCTACGAGCAGTACTTC.

V usage is TRBV5-1 and J usage is TRBJ1-5; 8 nucleotides match TRBD1. After removal of 6 bases from V and 2 bases from J, the junction contained 10 bases not matched to a gene. The germline V gene has CDR1 SGHRS and CDR2 YFSETQ. The CDR3 has 16 amino acids. CDR3 sequence (DNA): TGCGCCAGCATGATTGCAGGGGGCTACGGCAATCAGCCCCAGCATTTT. It translates to CASMIAGGYGNQPQHF. The full variable domain, in which reference TRBV5-1 and TRBJ1-5 provide the parts outside the CDR3, is KAGVTQTPRYLIKTRGQQVTLSCSPISGHRSVSWYQQTPGQGLQFLFEYFSETQRNKGNFPGRFSGRQFSNSRSEMNVSTLELGDSALYLCASMIAGGYGNQPQHFGDGTRLSIL.

This clonotype was observed a handful of times. The CDR3 is CASNRPAREVQYF. For the CDR3, the DNA is TGTGCCAGCAATCGACCCGCAAGGGAGGTGCAGTATTTT. The rearrangement uses TRBV7-2 and TRBJ2-3; D is perhaps TRBD2 (6 bases). Trimming shortened V by 7 bases and J by 11 bases, and 19 bases separated the two germline ends. Germline V gene sequence: CDR1 SGHTA, CDR2 FQGNSA. The CDR3 is 13 residues long.

The chain recombines TRBV15 with TRBJ1-4; D call uncertain. Trimming removed 0 bases from V and 7 bases from J, with 12 bases in between. Germline values: CDR1 LNHNV, CDR2 YYDKDF (reference sequence). The length of the CDR3 is 15 residues. The CDR3 spells CATSRDLVGGEKLFF. The CDR3 coding sequence is TGTGCCACCAGCAGAGATCTGGTGGGCGGTGAAAAACTGTTTTTT. The full variable domain, in which reference TRBV15 and TRBJ1-4 provide the parts outside the CDR3, is DAMVIQNPRYQVTQFGKPVTLSCSQTLNHNVMYWYQQKSSQAPKLLFHYYDKDFNNEADTPDNFQSRRPNTSFCFLDIRSPGLGDTAMYLCATSRDLVGGEKLFFGSGTQLSVL.

J is TRBJ1-2 and V is TRBV4-3; 10 nucleotides line up with TRBD1. V was pared by 0 bases and J by 4 bases, with 8 bases of the junction left unmatched. Germline V gene sequence: CDR1 LGHNA, CDR2 YSLEER. The CDR3 totals 17 residues. The CDR3 bases are TGCGCCAGCAGCCAAGATGGGTCGGGACAGGGGTTCTATGGCTACACCTTC. Translating it yields CASSQDGSGQGFYGYTF.

This clonotype was observed a handful of times. The genes are TRBV6-1 and TRBJ2-1, with 13 nucleotides matching TRBD2. Germline trimming cut 3 bases from V and 3 bases from J; bases unmatched to any gene: 5. The CDR3 covers 17 residues. Looked up from germline, CDR1 is MNHNS and CDR2 is SASEGT. CDR3: CASSEWTSGRVYNEQFF. The CDR3 nucleotides are TGTGCCAGCAGTGAGTGGACTAGCGGGAGAGTCTACAATGAGCAGTTCTTC.